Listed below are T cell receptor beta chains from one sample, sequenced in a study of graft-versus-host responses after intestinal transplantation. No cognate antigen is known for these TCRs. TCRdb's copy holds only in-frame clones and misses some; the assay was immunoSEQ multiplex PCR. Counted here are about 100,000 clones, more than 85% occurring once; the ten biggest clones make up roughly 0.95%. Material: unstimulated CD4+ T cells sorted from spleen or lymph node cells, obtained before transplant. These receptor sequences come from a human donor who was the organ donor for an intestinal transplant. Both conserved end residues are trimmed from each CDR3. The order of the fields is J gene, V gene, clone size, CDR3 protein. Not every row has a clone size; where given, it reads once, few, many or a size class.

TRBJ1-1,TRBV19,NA,ASSLQGDTEAF
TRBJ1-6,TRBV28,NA,ASSPPGSSYNSPLH
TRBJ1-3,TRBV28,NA,ASSLLPGQLFTGNTIY
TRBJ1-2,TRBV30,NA,AWSDATEYYGYT
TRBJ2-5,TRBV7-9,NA,ASSFGGAETQY
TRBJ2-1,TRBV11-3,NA,ASSPGGGNEQF
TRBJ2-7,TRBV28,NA,ASSFWTGAVVEQY
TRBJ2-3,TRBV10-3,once,AISDPVKETPLTDTQY
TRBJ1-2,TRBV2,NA,ASSDGPQGAGGYT
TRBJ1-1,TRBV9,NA,ASSADRDTEAF
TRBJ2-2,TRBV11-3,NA,ASSLNPGLGRPGELF
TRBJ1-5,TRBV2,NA,ASRLISNQPQH
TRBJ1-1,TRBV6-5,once,ASSNEYMAF
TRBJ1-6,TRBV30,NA,AWSPSMATPNSPLH
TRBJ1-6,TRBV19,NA,ASGHGPGKGSPLH
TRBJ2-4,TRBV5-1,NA,ASSLTSPENIQY
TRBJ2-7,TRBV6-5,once,ASSRQRSYEQY
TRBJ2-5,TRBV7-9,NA,ASSLGFSGLQETQY
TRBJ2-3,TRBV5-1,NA,ASTGSPSGLDTQY
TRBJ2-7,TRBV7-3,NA,ASGSGAPGEQY
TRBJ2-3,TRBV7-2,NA,ASSLMDTQY
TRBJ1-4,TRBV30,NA,AWSTGVMKNEKLF
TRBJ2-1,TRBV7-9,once,ASSLAVLTGGSYNEQF